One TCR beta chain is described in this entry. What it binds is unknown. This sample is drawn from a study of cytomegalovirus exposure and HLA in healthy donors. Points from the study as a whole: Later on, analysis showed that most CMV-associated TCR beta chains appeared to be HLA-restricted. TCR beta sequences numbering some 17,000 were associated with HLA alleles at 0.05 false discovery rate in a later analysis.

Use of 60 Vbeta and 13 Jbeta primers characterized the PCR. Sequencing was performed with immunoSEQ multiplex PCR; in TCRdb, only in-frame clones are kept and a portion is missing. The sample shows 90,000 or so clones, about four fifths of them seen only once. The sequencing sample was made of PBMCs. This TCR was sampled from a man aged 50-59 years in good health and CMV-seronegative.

The CDR3 is CASSQEPSGGGFYEQYF. CDR3 in DNA: TGCGCCAGCAGCCAAGAACCTAGCGGGGGGGGCTTCTACGAGCAGTACTTC. The chain uses TRBV4-1 and TRBJ2-7; 12 bases map to TRBD2. The V and J ends lost 0 bases and 3 bases, in that order; junction bases with no gene match: 6. CDR3 length: 17 amino acids. Germline CDR1 MGHRA, CDR2 YSYEKL.